This TCR beta chain appears in the sequencing data of a study of type 1 regulatory T cells. About the study: T-allo10 is an in vitro-generated, Tr1-enriched CD4 T cell product specific for alloantigen. Whole-study results and caveats: Type 1 regulatory T cells had a more restricted TCR repertoire than non-type 1 regulatory T cells.

In TCRdb, the reads were re-called with MiXCR into one record per CDR3 protein. The sample has just under 65,000 distinct CDR3 sequences, about 50% seen once. Germline V CDR1 and CDR2: ENHRY, SYGVKD. The CDR3 contains 12 residues. Between the trimmed V and J ends, which lost 6 bases and 1 base, there was a span of 6 bases. A word on this clonotype: The antigen remains undetermined.

The chain combines TRBV10-3 with TRBJ1-1; weak D call: TRBD1 (5 bases). The sequenced material came from cultured non-Tr1 T cells, either the whole culture or a sorted T cell fraction (not recorded which). This receptor was taken from a human donor in good health. The DNA of the CDR3 is TGTGCCATCAGGCAGGGGAACACTGAAGCTTTCTTT. It encodes CAIRQGNTEAFF.